The T cell receptor beta chain described here comes from a study of T cell changes during pregnancy in multiple sclerosis. Only in-frame clones appear in the TCRdb table, and some are missing; sequencing was by immunoSEQ multiplex PCR. The repertoire consists of about 40,000 clones, with 88% occurring once and the leading ten covering more than 4.5%. Trimming removed 4 bases at V and 2 bases at J, with 12 bases between. The CDR3 has 15 residues. Germline V CDR1 and CDR2: SGHRS, YFSETQ. The clonotype comes from a female donor in good health, enrolled as a control in a pregnancy study. The source material was peripheral blood, sampled in the first trimester of pregnancy. The chain carries TRBV5-1 and TRBJ2-2; perhaps TRBD1 as D (6 bases). The CDR3 spells CASSVTGDNTGELFF. DNA for the CDR3: TGCGCCAGCAGCGTGACAGGCGACAACACCGGGGAGCTGTTTTTT.